This TCR beta chain derives from a study of blood T cell repertoires in COVID-19. The overall study: The study drew acute and convalescent COVID-19 samples from the United States, Italy and Spain.

Seattle participants joined during active infection and were tracked over time. Sequencing was performed with immunoSEQ multiplex PCR; in TCRdb, only in-frame clones are kept and a portion is missing. The sample comprises 70,000 to 95,000 clones, about 73% of which are singletons, and roughly a third rests with the top ten. Material for sequencing was peripheral blood. The receptor's source is a man in his 60s with COVID-19, enrolled during active disease.

CDR3 sequence reads: CSVVKGAVETQYF. The CDR3 bases are TGCAGCGTTGTCAAGGGGGCCGTAGAGACCCAGTACTTC. The genes are TRBV29-1 and TRBJ2-5, with TRBD1 identical over 7 bases. J lost 4 bases, V lost 4 bases, and 6 bases had no gene match. Germline V gene lookup returns CDR1 SQVTM and CDR2 ANQGSEA. This CDR3 is 13 amino acids long.